These 16 T cell receptor beta chains share one sample of origin, sequenced in a study of graft-versus-host responses after intestinal transplantation. These TCRs' antigens remain unknown. Measured with immunoSEQ multiplex PCR; TCRdb has only the in-frame clones, and not every one. In the table there are about 96,000 clones, roughly 90% of which are singletons. The material sequenced was unstimulated CD4+ T cells sorted from spleen or lymph node cells, taken before intestinal transplant. The source of these receptors is a human donor who received an intestinal transplant.

This chain's CDR3 is CASSVTGAPYEQYF. For the CDR3, the DNA is TGTGCCAGCAGCGTGACAGGGGCCCCCTACGAGCAGTACTTC. This rearrangement joins TRBV9 to TRBJ2-7; TRBD1 agrees at 8 bases. Germline loops: CDR1 SGDLS, CDR2 YYNGEE. The CDR3 is made up of 14 amino acids. The V gene end was trimmed by 2 bases and the J gene end by 2 bases; junction bases not matched to a gene: 3.

The chain uses TRBV6-5 and TRBJ2-7; the match to TRBD2 covers 7 bases. The CDR3 extends over 14 amino acids. Losses at the gene ends were 6 bases for V and 3 bases for J; bases not matched to a gene: 8. Germline loops: CDR1 MNHEY, CDR2 SVGAGI. The CDR3 DNA is TGTGCCAGCAGGTGGCGGGAGATAGGCTACGAGCAGTACTTC. Its protein is CASRWREIGYEQYF.

This clone came up once. The J gene is TRBJ2-2, the V gene TRBV5-1; maybe TRBD1 (6 bases). CDR3 length: 15 residues. The V gene lost 7 bases and the J gene lost 1 base, with 14 bases spanning the gap. The germline V gene has CDR1 SGHRS and CDR2 YFSETQ. The DNA of the CDR3 is TGCGCCAGCTCCGCGACAGGAGTGAACACCGGGGAGCTGTTTTTT. Amino acids: CASSATGVNTGELFF.

The chain carries TRBV18 and TRBJ2-5; D not resolved. CDR1 KGHSH and CDR2 LQKENI come from the germline V gene. V gave up 2 bases and J gave up 5 bases, with 6 bases separating them. CDR3 size: 12 residues. The CDR3 spells CASSPMRETQYF. The CDR3 bases are TGTGCCAGCTCACCAATGAGGGAGACCCAGTACTTC.

As DNA, the CDR3 is TGTGCCAGTAGTATCTCCCTCACAGGGGGCCCAGATACGCAGTATTTT. Translated, it gives CASSISLTGGPDTQYF. The chain combines TRBV19 with TRBJ2-3; 9 nucleotides align to TRBD1. This CDR3 comprises 16 residues. Trimming cost V 3 bases and J 4 bases; bases outside gene matches: 8. Germline-derived CDR1 and CDR2 are LNHDA and SQIVND (reference sequence). The variable domain in full, with the rest retrieved from reference TRBV19 and TRBJ2-3, is DGGITQSPKYLFRKEGQNVTLSCEQNLNHDAMYWYRQDPGQGLRLIYYSQIVNDFQKGDIAEGYSVSREKKESFPLTVTSAQKNPTAFYLCASSISLTGGPDTQYFGPGTRLTVL.

This chain links TRBV7-8 with TRBJ2-4; D unresolved. Germline CDR1 is SGHVS and CDR2 is FQNEAQ. Trimming took 1 base from V and 6 from J, leaving 4 bases between them. This CDR3 spans 12 amino acids. The CDR3 is CASSLGRNIQYF. In DNA form, the CDR3 reads TGTGCCAGCAGCTTAGGTAGAAACATTCAGTACTTC.

This rearrangement joins TRBV7-9 to TRBJ2-7; 11 bases line up with TRBD1. V lost 5 bases to trimming and J lost 4 bases; unmatched junction nucleotides: 4. CDR1 and CDR2 from the germline V gene are SEHNR and FQNEAQ (reference sequence). CDR3 size: 14 residues. The CDR3 spells CASSNRDRGYEQYF. CDR3 nucleotides: TGTGCCAGCAGCAACCGGGACAGGGGGTACGAGCAGTACTTC.

V and J are TRBV6-5 and TRBJ1-1, with 10 bases matching TRBD1. The CDR3 covers 13 residues. With V trimmed by 6 bases and J by 4 bases, 2 bases remained unmatched. Germline CDR1 is MNHEY and CDR2 is SVGAGI. The CDR3 region is CASSGTGVTEAFF. The DNA of the CDR3 is TGTGCCAGCAGCGGGACAGGGGTCACTGAAGCTTTCTTT.

V gene TRBV7-9 combines with J gene TRBJ1-1; 9 nucleotides agree with TRBD1. Trimming cost V 5 bases and J 2 bases; bases outside gene matches: 6. The CDR3 consists of 15 residues. Germline CDR1 SEHNR, CDR2 FQNEAQ (reference sequence). In DNA, the CDR3 is TGTGCCAGCAGCCTAGGGACAGGGACCAACACTGAAGCTTTCTTT. Its translation: CASSLGTGTNTEAFF.

The genes are TRBV30 and TRBJ2-1; TRBD2 matches 9 bases. Germline CDR1 is GTSNPN and CDR2 is SVGIG (reference sequence). V gave up 0 bases and J gave up 8 bases; unmatched junction bases: 8. This CDR3 spans 15 amino acids. The CDR3 DNA follows: TGTGCCTGGAGTGTCGGTAGCGGGAGTGGCGATGAGCAGTTCTTC. This sequence encodes CAWSVGSGSGDEQFF.

The chain joins TRBV5-4 to TRBJ1-2, with D unclear. Trimming cost V 0 bases and J 1 base, with 13 bases left between them. Germline V gene data show CDR1 as SGHNT and CDR2 as YYREEE (reference sequence). This CDR3 contains 16 residues. Here the CDR3 reads CASSLVPHGINYGYTF. Here the CDR3 DNA reads TGTGCCAGCAGCTTGGTACCTCACGGGATTAACTATGGCTACACCTTC.

The genes are TRBV20-1 and TRBJ2-3; no clear D gene. Between the trimmed V and J ends, which lost 3 bases and 4 bases, there was a span of 5 bases. The CDR3 runs to 11 residues. Germline CDR1 reads DFQATT; CDR2 reads SNEGSKA (reference sequence). In DNA, the CDR3 is TGCAGTGCTAGCCGGGCAGATACGCAGTATTTT. Amino acids: CSASRADTQYF.

This chain uses TRBV7-9 with TRBJ1-4; the D is unclear. CDR1 SEHNR and CDR2 FQNEAQ come from the germline V gene (reference sequence). Trimming cost V 1 base and J 10 bases, with 10 bases left between them. CDR3 length: 13 amino acids. CDR3 sequence (DNA): TGTGCCAGCAGCTTAGAACTTCCGGGAAAACTGTTTTTT. It codes for CASSLELPGKLFF.

V is TRBV27 and J is TRBJ1-2, with D unclear. Between the trimmed V and J ends, which lost 3 bases and 0 bases, there was a span of 8 bases. The length of the CDR3 is 14 residues. Germline assignment: CDR1 MNHEY and CDR2 SMNVEV (reference sequence). CDR3 coding DNA: TGTGCCAGCAGTTTCCATTACTCTAACTATGGCTACACCTTC. Residues: CASSFHYSNYGYTF.

This chain uses TRBV6-1 with TRBJ2-7; 8 nucleotides align to TRBD2. Germline V gene sequence: CDR1 MNHNS, CDR2 SASEGT. Germline trimming cut 0 bases from V and 2 bases from J; bases unmatched to any gene: 15. The CDR3 covers 19 residues. The CDR3 sequence: CASSEALLILAGRAYEQYF. The CDR3 DNA is TGTGCCAGCAGTGAAGCGCTTCTAATTTTAGCGGGAAGGGCCTACGAGCAGTACTTC.

V is TRBV30 and J is TRBJ1-1; tentatively, D is TRBD1 (6 bases). Trimming took 1 base from V and 10 from J, leaving 34 bases between them. Germline values: CDR1 GTSNPN, CDR2 SVGIG (reference sequence). CDR3 size: 19 residues. The CDR3 nucleotides read TGTGCCTGGAGTGGGGGAAAACTAGGGACAAGCGGGAAGCGGGCGGGAGCTTTCTTT. It codes for CAWSGGKLGTSGKRAGAFF.